This TCR beta chain was captured by sequencing in a study of OX40 agonist ivuxolimab in advanced cancers. Any history of autoimmune disease or systemic immunosuppression disqualified patients. The CDR3 runs 14 residues. V was clipped by 5 bases and J by 0 bases, with 10 bases between them. Germline V gives CDR1 MNHEY, CDR2 SMNVEV (reference sequence). To note about this clone: The antigen remains unidentified.

Overall study results and limits: Blood T cells, both CD4+ and CD8+, expanded clonally by week 6 at 0.1 to 3.0 mg/kg. No antigen was identified for the clonally expanded peripheral T cells. More expanded clones were found, on average, in CD8+ than in CD4+ T cells.

The method was immunoSEQ multiplex PCR; TCRdb's version includes in-frame clones alone and lacks a portion of them. The sample consists of 50,000 to 65,000 clones, 89% of them appearing once. The clonotype was recovered from an adult with an advanced solid tumor such as melanoma, head and neck, liver or kidney cancer. The V and J genes are TRBV27 and TRBJ2-5; maybe TRBD1 (5 bases). Sequencing used CD4+ or CD8+ T cells sorted from blood, obtained in a trial of the OX40 agonist ivuxolimab. Here the CDR3 DNA reads TGTGCCAGCAGTCCCAGGGTGTACCAAGAGACCCAGTACTTC. This sequence encodes CASSPRVYQETQYF.